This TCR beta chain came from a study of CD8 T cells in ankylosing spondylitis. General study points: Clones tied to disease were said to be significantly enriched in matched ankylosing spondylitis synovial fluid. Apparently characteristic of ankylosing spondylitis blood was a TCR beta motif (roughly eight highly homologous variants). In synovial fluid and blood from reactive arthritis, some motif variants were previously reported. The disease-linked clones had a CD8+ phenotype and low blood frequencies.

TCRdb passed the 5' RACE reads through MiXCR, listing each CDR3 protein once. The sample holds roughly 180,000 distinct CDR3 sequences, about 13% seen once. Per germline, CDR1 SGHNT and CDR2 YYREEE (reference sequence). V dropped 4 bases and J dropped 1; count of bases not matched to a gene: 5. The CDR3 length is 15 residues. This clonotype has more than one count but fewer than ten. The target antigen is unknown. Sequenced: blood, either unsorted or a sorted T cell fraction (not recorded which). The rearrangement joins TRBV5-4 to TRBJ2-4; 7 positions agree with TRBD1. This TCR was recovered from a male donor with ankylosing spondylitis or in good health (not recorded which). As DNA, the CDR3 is TGTGCCAGCAGCGTTACAGGGGAGGCCAAAAACATTCAGTACTTC. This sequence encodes CASSVTGEAKNIQYF.